This T cell receptor (beta chain) was identified in a study of blood T cells in healthy people across ages. This clonotype has just a few counts. The antigen is undetermined. Samples each had at least 5 micrograms of total RNA extracted. The V end was cut by 5 bases, the J end by 7 bases, with 15 bases between. The CDR3 loop spans 13 amino acids. Germline V gene sequence: CDR1 SGHTA, CDR2 FQGNSA. Overall study results and limits: Unsorted PBMC material precluded a definitive naive versus antigen-experienced comparison. In these data, TCR beta diversity tracked strongly with naive T cell percentage.

The authors ran a second PCR of about 7 to 11 cycles using a sample-barcoded 5' primer and a J-beta primer mix. With 12 random nucleotides, a template-switch adaptor tagged each individual cDNA molecule. Each CDR3 protein is one row after TCRdb ran MiXCR on the 5' RACE reads. The repertoire consists of hundreds of thousands of distinct CDR3 sequences, with 58% occurring once and the leading ten covering around 22%. The V and J genes are TRBV7-2 and TRBJ2-7, with TRBD2 as a possible D gene (6 bases). Sequencing used blood. The receptor was derived from a man aged 25-45 years in good health. CDR3: CASSPYLAREQYF. Here the CDR3 DNA reads TGTGCCAGCAGCCCATACCTAGCGAGGGAGCAGTACTTC.